These T cell receptor beta chains were read from a single sample in a study of control samples from healthy donors and cancer patients. Method: immunoSEQ multiplex PCR; TCRdb's copy keeps in-frame clones and lacks some. The sample carries some 89,000 clones, about 85% recorded once. Material for sequencing was blood. The receptors were sampled from a woman between 35 and 50 years old in good health. Both conserved end residues are part of each CDR3.

v_gene	j_gene	CDR3aa
TRBV20-1	TRBJ2-5	CSASTLAGGIAAETQYF
TRBV5-1	TRBJ1-2	CASSLAGTGNYGYTF
TRBV5-8	TRBJ2-7	CASSLGHGLYSYEQYF
TRBV7-2	TRBJ2-7	CASSWGSGSSYEQYF
TRBV7-3	TRBJ2-1	CASSLSLTSEQFF
TRBV18	TRBJ1-1	CASSPTPTGGNMGNTEAFF
TRBV15	TRBJ2-1	CATSRWDNEQFF
TRBV6-6	TRBJ1-5	CASSYGTMGDQPQHF
TRBV5-6	TRBJ1-1	CASSLVRNTEAFF
TRBV9	TRBJ2-3	CASSEGLKGTDTQYF
TRBV7-9	TRBJ1-1	CASSRERGWVRGRYTEAFF
TRBV18	TRBJ1-2	CASSATPPGVDYGYTF
TRBV7-2	TRBJ1-2	CASSLAAGGGYGYTF
TRBV5-1	TRBJ2-7	CASGLKGGAEYEQYF
TRBV7-8	TRBJ2-7	CASSLVIWGRSSYEQYF